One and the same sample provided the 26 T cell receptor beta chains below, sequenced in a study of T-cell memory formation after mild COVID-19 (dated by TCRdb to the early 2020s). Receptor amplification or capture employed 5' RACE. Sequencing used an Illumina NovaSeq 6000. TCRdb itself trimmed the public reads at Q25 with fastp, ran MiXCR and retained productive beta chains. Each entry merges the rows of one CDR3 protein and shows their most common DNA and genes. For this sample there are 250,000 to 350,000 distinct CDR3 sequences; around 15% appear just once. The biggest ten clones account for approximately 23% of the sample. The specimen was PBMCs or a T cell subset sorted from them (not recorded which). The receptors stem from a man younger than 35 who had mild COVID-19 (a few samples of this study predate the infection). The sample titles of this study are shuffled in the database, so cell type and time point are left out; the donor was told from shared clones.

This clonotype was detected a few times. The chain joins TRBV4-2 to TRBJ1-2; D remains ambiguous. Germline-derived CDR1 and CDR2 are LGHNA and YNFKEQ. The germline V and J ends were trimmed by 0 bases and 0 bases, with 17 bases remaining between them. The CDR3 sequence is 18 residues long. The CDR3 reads CASSQDLVALKANYGYTF. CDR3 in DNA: TGTGCCAGCAGCCAAGATCTGGTGGCTCTTAAAGCTAACTATGGCTACACCTTC.

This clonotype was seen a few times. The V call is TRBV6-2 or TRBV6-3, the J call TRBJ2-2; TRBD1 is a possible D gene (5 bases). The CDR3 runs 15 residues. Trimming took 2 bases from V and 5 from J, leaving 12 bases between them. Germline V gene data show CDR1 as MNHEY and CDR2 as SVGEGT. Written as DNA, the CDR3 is TGTGCCAGCAGTTACGCCCGACAGCCGACCGGGGAGCTGTTTTTT. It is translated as CASSYARQPTGELFF.

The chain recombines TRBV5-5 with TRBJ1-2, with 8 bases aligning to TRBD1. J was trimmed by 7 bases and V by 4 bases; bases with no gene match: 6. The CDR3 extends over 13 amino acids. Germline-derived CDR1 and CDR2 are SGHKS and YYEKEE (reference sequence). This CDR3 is CASSATGDGGYTF. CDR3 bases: TGTGCCAGCAGCGCGACAGGGGATGGTGGCTACACCTTC.

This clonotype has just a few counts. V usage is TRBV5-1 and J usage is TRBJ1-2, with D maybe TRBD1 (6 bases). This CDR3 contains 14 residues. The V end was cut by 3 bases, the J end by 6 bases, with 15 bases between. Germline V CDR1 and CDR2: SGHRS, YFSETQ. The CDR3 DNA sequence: TGCGCCAGCAGCTCACGCGGGGGCGCGGATGGCTACACCTTC. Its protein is CASSSRGGADGYTF.

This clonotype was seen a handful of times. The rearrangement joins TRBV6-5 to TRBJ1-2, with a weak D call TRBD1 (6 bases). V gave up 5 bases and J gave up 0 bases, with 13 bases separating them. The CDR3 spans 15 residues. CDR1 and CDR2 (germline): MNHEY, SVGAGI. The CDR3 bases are TGTGCCAGCAGTGCCCGGGACACCGCTAACTATGGCTACACCTTC. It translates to CASSARDTANYGYTF.

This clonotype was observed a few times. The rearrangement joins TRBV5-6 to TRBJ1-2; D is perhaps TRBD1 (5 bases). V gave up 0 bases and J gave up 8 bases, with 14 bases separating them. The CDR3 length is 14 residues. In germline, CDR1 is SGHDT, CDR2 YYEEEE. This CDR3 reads CASSLAEGVRGYTF. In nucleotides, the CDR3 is TGTGCCAGCAGCTTGGCCGAAGGGGTACGGGGCTACACCTTC.

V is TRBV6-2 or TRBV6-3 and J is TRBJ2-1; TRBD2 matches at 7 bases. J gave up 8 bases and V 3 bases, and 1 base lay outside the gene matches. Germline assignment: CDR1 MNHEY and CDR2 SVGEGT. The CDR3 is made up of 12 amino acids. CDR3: CASSYRGDEQFF. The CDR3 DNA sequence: TGTGCCAGCAGTTATCGGGGGGATGAGCAGTTCTTC.

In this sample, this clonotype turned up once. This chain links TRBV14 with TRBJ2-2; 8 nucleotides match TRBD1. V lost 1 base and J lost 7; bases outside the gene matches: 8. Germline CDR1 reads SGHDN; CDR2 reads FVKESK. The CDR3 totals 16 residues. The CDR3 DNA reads TGTGCCAGCAGCCAAGTGGACAGGGATAGGAGCGGGGAGCTGTTTTTT. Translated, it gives CASSQVDRDRSGELFF.

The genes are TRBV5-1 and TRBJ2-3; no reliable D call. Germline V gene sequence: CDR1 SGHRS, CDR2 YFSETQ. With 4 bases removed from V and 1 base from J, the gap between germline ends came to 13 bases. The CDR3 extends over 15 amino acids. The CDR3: CASSITAAGTDTQYF. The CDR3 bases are TGCGCCAGCAGCATCACGGCGGCGGGCACAGATACGCAGTATTTT.

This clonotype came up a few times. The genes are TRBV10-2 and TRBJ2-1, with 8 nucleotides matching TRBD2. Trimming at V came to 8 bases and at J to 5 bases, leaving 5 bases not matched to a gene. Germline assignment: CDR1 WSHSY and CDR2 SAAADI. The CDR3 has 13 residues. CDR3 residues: CASGAGGHNEQFF. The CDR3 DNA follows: TGCGCCAGCGGGGCGGGGGGACACAATGAGCAGTTCTTC.

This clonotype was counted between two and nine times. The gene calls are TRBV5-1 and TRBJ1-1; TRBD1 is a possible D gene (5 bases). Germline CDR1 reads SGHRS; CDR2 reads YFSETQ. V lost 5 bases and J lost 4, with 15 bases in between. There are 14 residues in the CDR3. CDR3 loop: CASSSERGITEAFF. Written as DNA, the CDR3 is TGCGCCAGCAGTTCCGAACGGGGGATCACTGAAGCTTTCTTT.

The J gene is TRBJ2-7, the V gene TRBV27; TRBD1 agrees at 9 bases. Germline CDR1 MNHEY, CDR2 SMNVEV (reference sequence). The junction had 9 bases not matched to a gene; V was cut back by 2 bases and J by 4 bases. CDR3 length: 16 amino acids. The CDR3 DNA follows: TGTGCCAGCAGTTTAGAGTCCGGGACAGGGCGATACGAGCAGTACTTC. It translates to CASSLESGTGRYEQYF.

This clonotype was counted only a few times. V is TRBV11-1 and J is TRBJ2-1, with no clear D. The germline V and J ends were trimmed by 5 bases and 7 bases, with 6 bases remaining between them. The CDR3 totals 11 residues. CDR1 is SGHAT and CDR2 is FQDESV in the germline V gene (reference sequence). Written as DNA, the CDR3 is TGTGCCAGCAGCCGATCGAATGAGCAGTTCTTC. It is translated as CASSRSNEQFF.

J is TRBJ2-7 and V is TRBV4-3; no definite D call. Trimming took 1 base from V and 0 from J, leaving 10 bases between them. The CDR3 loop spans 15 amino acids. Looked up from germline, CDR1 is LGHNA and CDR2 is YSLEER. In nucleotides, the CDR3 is TGCGCCAGCAGCCAAGTTGCGGATTTCTCCTACGAGCAGTACTTC. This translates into CASSQVADFSYEQYF.

CDR3 loop: CASSSGTTAPDTQYF. CDR3 nucleotides: TGTGCCAGCAGCTCCGGGACTACGGCGCCAGATACGCAGTATTTT. V and J are TRBV11-2 and TRBJ2-3, with 7 bases lining up with TRBD2. The CDR3 consists of 15 residues. V gave up 4 bases and J gave up 4 bases; unmatched junction bases: 8. Germline assignment: CDR1 SGHAT and CDR2 FQNNGV.

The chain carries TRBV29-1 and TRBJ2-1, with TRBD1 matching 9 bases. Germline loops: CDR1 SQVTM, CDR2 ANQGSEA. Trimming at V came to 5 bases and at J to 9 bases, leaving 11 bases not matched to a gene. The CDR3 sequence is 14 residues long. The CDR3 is CSVKPGQGEGEQFF. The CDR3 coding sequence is TGCAGCGTTAAACCGGGACAGGGTGAGGGTGAGCAGTTCTTC.

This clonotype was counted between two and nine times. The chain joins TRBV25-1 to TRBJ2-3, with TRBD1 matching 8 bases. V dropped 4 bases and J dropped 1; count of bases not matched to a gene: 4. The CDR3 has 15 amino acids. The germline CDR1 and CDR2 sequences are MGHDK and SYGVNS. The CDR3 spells CASSAYRGGTDTQYF. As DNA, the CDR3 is TGTGCCAGCAGTGCTTACAGGGGGGGCACAGATACGCAGTATTTT.

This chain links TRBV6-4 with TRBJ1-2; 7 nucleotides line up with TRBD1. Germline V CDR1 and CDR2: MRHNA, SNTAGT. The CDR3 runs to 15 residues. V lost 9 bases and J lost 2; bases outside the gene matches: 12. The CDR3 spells CASSRDPQGNYGYTF. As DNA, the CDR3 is TGTGCCAGTAGTCGGGATCCACAGGGGAACTATGGCTACACCTTC.

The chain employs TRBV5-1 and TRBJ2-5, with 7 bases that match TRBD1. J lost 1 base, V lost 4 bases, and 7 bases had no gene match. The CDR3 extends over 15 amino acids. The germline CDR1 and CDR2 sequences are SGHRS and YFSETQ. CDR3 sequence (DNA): TGCGCCAGCAGCCCGGCCCAGGGGGTCCAAGAGACCCAGTACTTC. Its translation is CASSPAQGVQETQYF.

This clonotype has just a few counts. CDR3 sequence reads: CASSRTEYYGYTF. CDR3 in DNA: TGTGCCAGCAGCCGAACAGAATACTATGGCTACACCTTC. V is TRBV12-3 or TRBV12-4 and J is TRBJ1-2, with unresolved D. The CDR3 length is 13 residues. V lost 6 bases and J 3 bases, leaving 11 bases between the germline ends.

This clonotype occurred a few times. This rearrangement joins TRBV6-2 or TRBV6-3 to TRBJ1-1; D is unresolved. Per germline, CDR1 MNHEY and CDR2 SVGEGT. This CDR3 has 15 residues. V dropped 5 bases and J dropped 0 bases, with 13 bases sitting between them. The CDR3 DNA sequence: TGTGCCAGCAGTACTTTCTTATCGATGAACACTGAAGCTTTCTTT. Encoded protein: CASSTFLSMNTEAFF.

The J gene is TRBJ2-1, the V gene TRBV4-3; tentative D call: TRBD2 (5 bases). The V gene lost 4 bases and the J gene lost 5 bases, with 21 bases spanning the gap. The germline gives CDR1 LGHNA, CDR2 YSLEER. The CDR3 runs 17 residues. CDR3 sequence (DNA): TGCGCCAGCAGCCCCGGAGTTGGGAGACGGCGCGACAATGAGCAGTTCTTC. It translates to CASSPGVGRRRDNEQFF.

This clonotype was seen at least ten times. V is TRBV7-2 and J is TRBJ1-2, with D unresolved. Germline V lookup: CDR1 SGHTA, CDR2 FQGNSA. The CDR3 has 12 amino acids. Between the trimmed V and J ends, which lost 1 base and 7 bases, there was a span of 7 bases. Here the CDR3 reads CASSLDSGGYTF. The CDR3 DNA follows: TGTGCCAGCAGCTTAGATAGTGGTGGCTACACCTTC.

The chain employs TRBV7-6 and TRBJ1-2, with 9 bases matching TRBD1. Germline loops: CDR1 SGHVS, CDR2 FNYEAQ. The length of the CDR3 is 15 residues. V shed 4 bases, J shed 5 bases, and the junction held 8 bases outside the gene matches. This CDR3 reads CASSSGQGKRYGYTF. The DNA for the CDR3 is TGTGCCAGCAGCTCCGGACAGGGGAAGAGATATGGCTACACCTTC. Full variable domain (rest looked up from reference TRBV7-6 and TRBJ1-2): GAGVSQSPRYKVTKRGQDVALRCDPISGHVSLYWYRQALGQGPEFLTYFNYEAQQDKSGLPNDRFSAERPEGSISTLTIQRTEQRDSAMYRCASSSGQGKRYGYTFGSGTRLTVV.

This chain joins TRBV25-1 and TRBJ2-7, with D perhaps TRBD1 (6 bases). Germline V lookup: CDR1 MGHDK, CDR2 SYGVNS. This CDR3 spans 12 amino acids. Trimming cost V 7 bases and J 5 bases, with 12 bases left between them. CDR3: CASTLSGDEQYF. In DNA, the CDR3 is TGTGCCAGCACACTATCAGGGGACGAGCAGTACTTC.

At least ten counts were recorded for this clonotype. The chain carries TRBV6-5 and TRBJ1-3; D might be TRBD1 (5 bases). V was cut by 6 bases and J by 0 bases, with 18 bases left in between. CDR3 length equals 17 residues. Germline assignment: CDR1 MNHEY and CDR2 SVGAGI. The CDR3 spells CASRPLDRNYSGNTIYF. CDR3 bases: TGTGCCAGCAGGCCACTCGACAGAAACTACTCTGGAAACACCATATATTTT.